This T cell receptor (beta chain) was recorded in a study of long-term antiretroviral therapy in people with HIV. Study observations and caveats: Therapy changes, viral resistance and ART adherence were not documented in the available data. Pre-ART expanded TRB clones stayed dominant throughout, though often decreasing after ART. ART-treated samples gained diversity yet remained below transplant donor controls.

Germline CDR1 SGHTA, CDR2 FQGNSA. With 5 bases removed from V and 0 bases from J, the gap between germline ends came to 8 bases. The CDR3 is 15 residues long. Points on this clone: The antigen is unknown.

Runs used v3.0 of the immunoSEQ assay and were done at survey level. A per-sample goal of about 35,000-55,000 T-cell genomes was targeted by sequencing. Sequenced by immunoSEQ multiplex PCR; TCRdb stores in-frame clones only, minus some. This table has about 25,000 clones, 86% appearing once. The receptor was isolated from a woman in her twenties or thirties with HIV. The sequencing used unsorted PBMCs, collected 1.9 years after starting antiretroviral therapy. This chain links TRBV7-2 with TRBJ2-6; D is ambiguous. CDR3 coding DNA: TGTGCCAGCAGCCTGTACAGCTCTGGGGCCAACGTCCTGACTTTC. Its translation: CASSLYSSGANVLTF.